The 26 T cell receptor beta chains given below trace back to one sample, sequenced in a study of cytomegalovirus exposure and HLA in healthy donors (dated by TCRdb to 2016 to 2017). Library prep was done by the immunoSEQ multiplex PCR assay. The multiplex PCR relied on a mix of 60 forward primers for TCR Vbeta segments and 13 reverse primers for TCR Jbeta segments. The table was pulled from immuneACCESS by TCRdb, which kept in-frame rearrangements only. Such tables lose some clones; where checked, under half of the loss comes from unresolved V genes, and the rest has no known cause. Present in this sample are hundreds of thousands of clones, around 64% of which were seen just once. The ten largest account for 2.6% of the sample. The sample consisted of PBMCs. These receptor sequences come from a man aged 35-49 years in good health and CMV-seropositive.

This clone occurred a few times. This chain uses TRBV9 with TRBJ1-1, with a possible D match to TRBD1 (5 bases). Trimming stripped 4 bases from V and 2 bases from J, with 9 bases between. Germline assignment: CDR1 SGDLS and CDR2 YYNGEE. This CDR3 is 13 amino acids long. CDR3 DNA sequence: TGTGCCAGCAGCTTCGGACACAACACTGAAGCTTTCTTT. It yields the protein CASSFGHNTEAFF.

This chain connects TRBV5-8 to TRBJ2-3; D gene ambiguous. The CDR3 extends over 16 amino acids. CDR1 and CDR2 from the germline V gene are SGHTS and YDEGEE. Trimming left V 6 bases short and J 0 bases short, with 17 bases between. The CDR3 DNA reads as TGTGCCAGCACGAAGCAGGCCACTTCTAGCACAGATACGCAGTATTTT. It codes for CASTKQATSSTDTQYF.

The rearrangement links TRBV6-1 to TRBJ1-1; D remains ambiguous. Trimming pared 5 bases from V and 0 bases from J, leaving 10 bases between. Germline values: CDR1 MNHNS, CDR2 SASEGT. CDR3 length: 14 amino acids. The CDR3 loop reads CASSFSFMNTEAFF. The DNA of the CDR3 is TGTGCCAGCAGTTTTAGCTTCATGAACACTGAAGCTTTCTTT.

The chain joins TRBV9 to TRBJ2-5, with a tentative D call TRBD1 (7 bases). Trimming removed 0 bases from V and 4 bases from J, with 19 bases in between. The germline CDR1 and CDR2 sequences are SGDLS and YYNGEE. CDR3 length equals 17 residues. CDR3 in DNA: TGTGCCAGCAGCGTAGGGTGGAGGGGGCGAGGGGGAGAGACCCAGTACTTC. Residues: CASSVGWRGRGGETQYF.

This clone was counted a single time. Written as DNA, the CDR3 is TGTGCCAGTAGTATAGGGCCAGGGTGGGACACCGGGGAGCTGTTTTTT. Its translation is CASSIGPGWDTGELFF. This chain links TRBV19 with TRBJ2-2, with a possible D match to TRBD1 (5 bases). V lost 1 base and J 3 bases, leaving 12 bases between the germline ends. This CDR3 region has 16 residues. CDR1 is LNHDA and CDR2 is SQIVND in the germline V gene (reference sequence).

The rearrangement uses TRBV4-1 and TRBJ1-1; D is unresolved. Germline CDR1 reads MGHRA; CDR2 reads YSYEKL. Trimming pared 4 bases from V and 0 bases from J, leaving 9 bases between. The CDR3 totals 14 residues. The CDR3 bases are TGCGCCAGCAGCCTCCCTGACATGAACACTGAAGCTTTCTTT. Translated: CASSLPDMNTEAFF.

CDR3 nucleotides: TGTGCCAGCAGCTTGGGGACAGACACCGGGGAGCTGTTTTTT. It encodes CASSLGTDTGELFF. V and J are TRBV5-8 and TRBJ2-2, with D possibly TRBD1 on 6 matching bases. Trimming took 0 bases from V and 3 from J, leaving 6 bases between them. There are 14 residues in the CDR3. The germline V gene encodes CDR1 SGHTS and CDR2 YDEGEE.

V gene TRBV2 combines with J gene TRBJ2-1; 7 nucleotides agree with TRBD2. The germline gives CDR1 SNHLY, CDR2 FYNNEI. The trim removed 7 bases at V and 2 bases at J, leaving 5 bases unmatched. The CDR3 covers 14 residues. CDR3 sequence (DNA): TGTGCCAGCATGGGAGGGTCCACCTACAATGAGCAGTTCTTC. Translation gives CASMGGSTYNEQFF.

This clone was found a few times. The rearrangement links TRBV6-5 to TRBJ2-7; TRBD1 agrees at 7 bases. Trimming cost V 6 bases and J 7 bases; bases outside gene matches: 12. Germline V CDR1 and CDR2: MNHEY, SVGAGI. The CDR3 runs to 14 residues. The DNA for the CDR3 is TGTGCCAGCAGCAACCTAGACAGGGCGGAGGAGCAGTACTTC. This gives the protein CASSNLDRAEEQYF.

The rearrangement links TRBV5-1 to TRBJ2-7, with D tentatively TRBD1 (8 bases). V dropped 7 bases and J dropped 5 bases, with 13 bases sitting between them. The CDR3 has 12 amino acids. CDR1 and CDR2 (germline): SGHRS, YFSETQ. This chain's CDR3 is CASRTGTNEQYF. CDR3 coding DNA: TGCGCCAGCCGGACAGGGACTAACGAGCAGTACTTC.

This clone has only a few counts. V and J are TRBV7-6 and TRBJ2-1; tentative D call: TRBD2 (7 bases). Per the germline V gene, CDR1 is SGHVS and CDR2 is FNYEAQ. The CDR3 spans 15 residues. V was cut by 1 base and J by 5 bases, with 12 bases left in between. CDR3 in amino acids: CASSLGAGTHNEQFF. CDR3 in DNA: TGTGCCAGCAGCTTAGGAGCGGGGACACACAATGAGCAGTTCTTC.

In DNA form, the CDR3 reads TGTGCCAGTAGTAAGGCGGGGGGCATAAAGGGCACTGAAGCTTTCTTT. Its translation: CASSKAGGIKGTEAFF. The rearrangement links TRBV19 to TRBJ1-1; D might be TRBD1 (6 bases). Germline V CDR1 and CDR2: LNHDA, SQIVND (reference sequence). The CDR3 runs to 16 residues. Trimming removed 4 bases at V and 4 bases at J, with 19 bases between. Supplemented by reference TRBV19 and TRBJ1-1, the full variable domain reads DGGITQSPKYLFRKEGQNVTLSCEQNLNHDAMYWYRQDPGQGLRLIYYSQIVNDFQKGDIAEGYSVSREKKESFPLTVTSAQKNPTAFYLCASSKAGGIKGTEAFFGQGTRLTVV.

The genes are TRBV12-5 and TRBJ2-3; D remains unclear. CDR1 is LGHNT and CDR2 is FRNRAP in the germline V gene. V lost 3 bases, J lost 4 bases, and 2 bases lay in between. The CDR3 extends over 11 amino acids. In DNA form, the CDR3 reads TGTGCTAGTGGTTTCGCAGATACGCAGTATTTT. Translation gives CASGFADTQYF.

This rearrangement joins TRBV7-2 to TRBJ1-2, with D perhaps matching TRBD1 (6 bases). V gave up 2 bases and J gave up 7 bases, with 14 bases separating them. CDR1 is SGHTA, CDR2 FQGNSA, per germline. The CDR3 sequence is 14 residues long. CDR3 sequence: CASSLKPGDCGYTF. Written as DNA, the CDR3 is TGTGCCAGCAGCTTAAAGCCAGGGGATTGTGGCTACACCTTC.

This clone appeared a few times. The V call is TRBV25-1, the J call TRBJ2-7; 7 bases map to TRBD1. The CDR3 runs to 13 residues. Germline trimming cut 5 bases from V and 2 bases from J; bases unmatched to any gene: 3. Per the germline V gene, CDR1 is MGHDK and CDR2 is SYGVNS. CDR3 amino acids: CASSPGGTYEQYF. CDR3 in DNA: TGTGCCAGCAGTCCAGGGGGAACCTACGAGCAGTACTTC.

The chain has TRBV5-1 and TRBJ2-5; the D gene is possibly TRBD1 (6 bases). Trimming removed 0 bases at V and 1 base at J, with 10 bases between. This CDR3 contains 15 residues. Germline V CDR1 and CDR2: SGHRS, YFSETQ. In nucleotides, the CDR3 is TGCGCCAGCAGCTTGGGGGGGACACTCCAAGAGACCCAGTACTTC. Encoded protein: CASSLGGTLQETQYF.

The chain joins TRBV2 to TRBJ2-7; D gene uncertain. The germline V and J ends were trimmed by 4 bases and 0 bases, with 4 bases remaining between them. Germline V CDR1 and CDR2: SNHLY, FYNNEI. CDR3 length: 12 residues. Here the CDR3 DNA reads TGTGCCAGCAGTGCCAGCTCCTACGAGCAGTACTTC. This encodes CASSASSYEQYF.

The CDR3 region has the DNA TGTGCCAGCAGACTCACAGAGTTGAACACTGAAGCTTTCTTT. Protein sequence: CASRLTELNTEAFF. The gene calls are TRBV6-5 and TRBJ1-1; D remains unclear. V was clipped by 6 bases and J by 0 bases, with 11 bases between them. The germline V gene encodes CDR1 MNHEY and CDR2 SVGAGI. There are 14 residues in the CDR3.

V gene TRBV7-2 combines with J gene TRBJ2-7; D gene ambiguous. Trimming left V 3 bases short and J 4 bases short, with 7 bases between. This CDR3 contains 12 residues. Germline CDR1 is SGHTA and CDR2 is FQGNSA. CDR3 sequence (DNA): TGTGCCAGCAGCTTCACAGCTTACGAGCAGTACTTC. Its protein product is CASSFTAYEQYF.

The J gene is TRBJ1-6, the V gene TRBV9; 10 bases fit TRBD1. With 3 bases clipped from V and 8 bases from J, the junction kept 2 bases outside the gene matches. The CDR3 has 14 residues. Looked up from germline, CDR1 is SGDLS and CDR2 is YYNGEE. CDR3 nucleotides: TGTGCCAGCAGCGCCGGGACAGGGGATTCACCCCTCCACTTT. Amino acids: CASSAGTGDSPLHF.

The rearrangement links TRBV5-1 to TRBJ2-5; 8 nucleotides line up with TRBD2. The CDR3 totals 17 residues. V was clipped by 4 bases and J by 2 bases; unmatched bases: 13. Germline V lookup: CDR1 SGHRS, CDR2 YFSETQ. Written as DNA, the CDR3 is TGCGCCAGCAGCCCTGCGGAAATGGCGGGGGGACAAGAGACCCAGTACTTC. This gives the protein CASSPAEMAGGQETQYF.

The CDR3 reads CASSQGVGDWAFF. CDR3 nucleotides: TGCGCCAGCAGCCAAGGTGTCGGAGACTGGGCTTTCTTT. The chain uses TRBV4-3 and TRBJ1-1; D gene uncertain. This CDR3 comprises 13 residues. The germline V and J ends were trimmed by 1 base and 11 bases, with 14 bases remaining between them. CDR1 is LGHNA, CDR2 YSLEER, per germline.

The chain combines TRBV11-2 with TRBJ1-5; 7 bases agree with TRBD1. Germline CDR1 is SGHAT and CDR2 is FQNNGV. The CDR3 covers 15 residues. The trim removed 5 bases at V and 6 bases at J, leaving 10 bases unmatched. The CDR3 region is CASSPGTVGAQPQHF. In nucleotides, the CDR3 is TGTGCCAGCAGCCCCGGGACAGTCGGGGCTCAGCCCCAGCATTTT.

This clone was seen more than once but under ten times. The chain links TRBV15 to TRBJ1-3; 12 nucleotides line up with TRBD1. The CDR3 is 15 residues long. With V trimmed by 5 bases and J by 4 bases, 3 bases remained unmatched. Germline V gene lookup returns CDR1 LNHNV and CDR2 YYDKDF (reference sequence). The CDR3 bases are TGTGCCACCAGCCGGGACAGGGGGCCCGGAAACACCATATATTTT. It codes for CATSRDRGPGNTIYF.

This clone appeared a few times. The junction departs from the called germline gene at one end, perhaps through a read error. The chain couples TRBV28 to TRBJ1-2; D call uncertain. This CDR3 region has 14 residues. Germline CDR1 MDHEN, CDR2 SYDVKM. The CDR3 reads CASSPATVHYDYTF. CDR3 coding DNA: TGTGCCAGCAGTCCCGCGACGGTGCACTATGACTACACCTTC.

The chain has TRBV5-1 and TRBJ2-5; the D gene is possibly TRBD1 (6 bases). The CDR3 length is 13 residues. Germline V gene data show CDR1 as SGHRS and CDR2 as YFSETQ. Trimming shortened V by 4 bases and J by 5 bases, and 12 bases separated the two germline ends. In DNA form, the CDR3 reads TGCGCCAGCAGCGCAACAGGGACGGAGACCCAGTACTTC. It specifies CASSATGTETQYF.